These T cell receptor beta chains were read from a single sample in a study of metastatic and nonmetastatic thyroid tumors. TCRdb re-called clones from the PCR reads using MiXCR. Of roughly 72,000 clones in the sample, roughly 18% are singletons; the top ten hold 9.5% to 15%. The material sequenced was blood. The receptors come from a female donor with papillary thyroid cancer or a benign thyroid nodule (not recorded which). Some clones in this sample may be carry-over from other donors' samples. CDR3s include the opening cysteine and the closing phenylalanine or tryptophan. D genes are given only for firm matches. Size values are once, few and many counts, or a class for expanded clones, and some rows have none.

D	V	size	J	CDR3	DNA
.	TRBV30	many	TRBJ2-1	CAWSVALAEAYNEQFF	TGTGCCTGGAGTGTAGCCTTGGCGGAGGCCTACAATGAGCAGTTCTTC
TRBD2	TRBV6-5	many	TRBJ2-7	CASSYSPSGGRGHEQYF	TGTGCCAGCAGTTACTCGCCCTCTGGGGGGAGGGGCCACGAGCAGTACTTC
TRBD2	TRBV5-1	.	TRBJ2-1	CASSPSGTMNNEQFF	TGCGCCAGCAGCCCATCCGGGACTATGAACAATGAGCAGTTCTTC
.	TRBV5-4	.	TRBJ2-7	CASSRMGLGFSYEQYF	TGTGCCAGCAGCCGTATGGGGCTAGGCTTCTCCTACGAGCAGTACTTC
TRBD2	TRBV6-2/TRBV6-3	many	TRBJ2-1	CASSYLRGLAGVEEQFF	TGTGCCAGCAGTTACCTTAGGGGACTAGCGGGAGTTGAGGAGCAGTTCTTC
TRBD1	TRBV30	many	TRBJ2-2	CAWRGQGDTGELFF	TGTGCCTGGAGGGGACAGGGCGACACCGGGGAGCTGTTTTTT
.	TRBV2	few	TRBJ1-6	CASTKTTDSPLHF	TGTGCCAGCACTAAAACTACTGATTCACCCCTCCACTTT
.	TRBV11-3	many	TRBJ2-3	CASLAGGDTQYF	TGTGCCAGCCTTGCCGGGGGAGATACGCAGTATTTT
TRBD2	TRBV5-1	.	TRBJ2-2	CASSPTSGGTGELFF	TGCGCCAGCAGCCCGACTAGCGGGGGAACCGGGGAGCTGTTTTTT
TRBD1	TRBV7-8	many	TRBJ1-2	CASRGEGASGYTF	TGTGCCAGCAGAGGGGAGGGGGCGAGTGGCTACACCTTC
TRBD1	TRBV10-3	many	TRBJ2-7	CAISTPPDRPGYEQYF	TGTGCCATCAGCACCCCGCCGGACAGGCCCGGCTACGAGCAGTACTTC
.	TRBV27	many	TRBJ2-2	CASSFLAARTGELFF	TGTGCCAGCAGCTTTTTGGCAGCGCGGACCGGGGAGCTGTTTTTT